This T cell receptor beta chain emerged from a study of early T cells in non-severe SARS-CoV-2 infection. Study-wide context: From unsorted whole blood, bulk RNA was sequenced, and the chains remained unpaired.

Study-wide results and limits: Matching with VDJdb favored anti-spike CD8 responses (missing private and CD4 specificities).

Concerning this clonotype itself: As yet, its antigen is unknown.

Unique molecular identifiers were added to individual cDNA molecules. TCRdb independently ran MiXCR on the 5' RACE reads; one entry per CDR3 protein. The sample yields about 48,000 distinct CDR3 sequences, roughly 9.8% seen once. CDR3 length: 13 amino acids. With V trimmed by 5 bases and J by 12 bases, 9 bases remained unmatched. Germline CDR1 SGHAT, CDR2 FQDESV (reference sequence). This TCR was sampled from an adult who was a healthcare worker with PCR-confirmed SARS-CoV-2 infection or an uninfected control (not recorded which). Sequencing was performed on whole blood. The V gene is TRBV11-1, the J gene TRBJ2-1, with 8 bases that match TRBD1. The CDR3 loop reads CASSLQGARRQFF. For the CDR3, the DNA is TGTGCCAGCAGCCTGCAGGGGGCGCGAAGGCAGTTCTTC. The full variable domain, rest sourced from reference TRBV11-1 and TRBJ2-1, is EAEVAQSPRYKITEKSQAVAFWCDPISGHATLYWYRQILGQGPELLVQFQDESVVDDSQLPKDRFSAERLKGVDSTLKIQPAELGDSAMYLCASSLQGARRQFFGPGTRLTVL.